One sample yielded the 18 T cell receptor beta chains listed below, sequenced in a study of blood T cell repertoires in COVID-19. Using immunoSEQ multiplex PCR, the repertoire was profiled, and TCRdb retains in-frame clones only, with some absent. The table includes roughly 320,000 clones, approximately 85% detected once. The sequenced material came from peripheral blood. Source of these receptors: a human donor in a cohort sampled during active COVID-19.

V gene TRBV3-1 (or the pseudogene TRBV3-2) combines with J gene TRBJ2-7; 7 positions match TRBD2. Germline-derived CDR1 and CDR2 are LGHDT and YNNKEL (reference sequence). Trimming cost V 6 bases and J 6 bases; bases outside gene matches: 17. The CDR3 has 16 amino acids. The CDR3 loop is CASSYTYRDYPSEQYF. The CDR3 nucleotides read TGTGCCAGCAGTTATACGTACCGGGACTACCCCTCCGAGCAGTACTTC.

The genes are TRBV20-1 and TRBJ1-2, with 7 bases aligning to TRBD1. This CDR3 contains 11 residues. The germline V gene encodes CDR1 DFQATT and CDR2 SNEGSKA (reference sequence). DNA of the CDR3: TGCAGCCCGATAGGGACAGCGTACTACACCTTC. Translated: CSPIGTAYYTF.

This clone was counted a single time. The gene calls are TRBV3-1 (or the pseudogene TRBV3-2) and TRBJ1-6; TRBD1 might be the D (5 bases). V lost 4 bases and J 7 bases, leaving 11 bases between the germline ends. CDR3 length equals 14 residues. Germline V gene sequence: CDR1 LGHDT, CDR2 YNNKEL (reference sequence). CDR3: CASSRGTENSPLHF. The CDR3 region has the DNA TGTGCCAGCAGCCGCGGGACGGAGAATTCACCCCTCCACTTT.

This chain connects TRBV5-1 to TRBJ1-1; a possible D gene is TRBD1 (6 bases). The germline gives CDR1 SGHRS, CDR2 YFSETQ. V was trimmed by 4 bases and J by 3 bases, leaving 13 bases between them. This CDR3 comprises 14 residues. In nucleotides, the CDR3 is TGCGCCAGCAGCCCGAGGACAGTTTACACTGAAGCTTTCTTT. Amino acids: CASSPRTVYTEAFF. Full variable domain (rest looked up from reference TRBV5-1 and TRBJ1-1): KAGVTQTPRYLIKTRGQQVTLSCSPISGHRSVSWYQQTPGQGLQFLFEYFSETQRNKGNFPGRFSGRQFSNSRSEMNVSTLELGDSALYLCASSPRTVYTEAFFGQGTRLTVV.

The rearrangement uses TRBV7-9 and TRBJ1-4; 7 positions match TRBD1. The CDR3 runs to 15 residues. From germline, CDR1 is SEHNR and CDR2 FQNEAQ (reference sequence). V trimming: 5 bases; J trimming: 5 bases; junction bases outside the gene matches: 8. The CDR3 bases are TGTGCCAGCAGCATGAGACAGGGACTGAATGAAAAACTGTTTTTT. It yields the protein CASSMRQGLNEKLFF. Drawing the rest from reference TRBV7-9 and TRBJ1-4, the complete variable domain is DTGVSQNPRHKITKRGQNVTFRCDPISEHNRLYWYRQTLGQGPEFLTYFQNEAQLEKSRLLSDRFSAERPKGSFSTLEIQRTEQGDSAMYLCASSMRQGLNEKLFFGSGTQLSVL.

This sequence joins TRBV5-4 and TRBJ2-1; a weak D match, TRBD2 (6 bases). Trimming stripped 3 bases from V and 8 bases from J, with 15 bases between. This CDR3 region has 14 residues. Germline V CDR1 and CDR2: SGHNT, YYREEE (reference sequence). The CDR3 DNA reads as TGTGCCAGCAGCTCCTACGGGGGTAGCCATGAGCAGTTCTTC. As protein: CASSSYGGSHEQFF.

This rearrangement joins TRBV14 to TRBJ2-7; D remains unclear. The germline V and J ends were trimmed by 1 base and 10 bases, with 8 bases remaining between them. Germline CDR1 reads SGHDN; CDR2 reads FVKESK. This CDR3 is 11 amino acids long. The CDR3 region is CASSQGPSQYF. CDR3 sequence (DNA): TGTGCCAGCAGCCAAGGGCCTTCTCAGTACTTC. Using reference TRBV14 and TRBJ2-7 for the parts outside the CDR3, the full variable domain is EAGVTQFPSHSVIEKGQTVTLRCDPISGHDNLYWYRRVMGKEIKFLLHFVKESKQDESGMPNNRFLAERTGGTYSTLKVQPAELEDSGVYFCASSQGPSQYFGPGTRLTVT.

Concerning this clone itself: Other DNA sequences in the sample encode the same CDR3. V and J are TRBV19 and TRBJ1-1, with TRBD1 as a possible D gene (5 bases). The V gene lost 7 bases and the J gene lost 4 bases, with 13 bases spanning the gap. The germline CDR1 and CDR2 sequences are LNHDA and SQIVND (reference sequence). CDR3 length: 13 residues. The CDR3 protein is CASTRDRATEAFF. DNA of the CDR3: TGTGCCAGTACCAGGGATCGGGCCACTGAAGCTTTCTTT.

This clone appeared once. The V and J genes are TRBV19 and TRBJ2-1; 13 bases are shared with TRBD2. The germline V gene encodes CDR1 LNHDA and CDR2 SQIVND (reference sequence). CDR3 length: 16 amino acids. The V segment lost 3 bases and the J segment 4 bases; nucleotides outside the gene matches: 3. This chain's CDR3 is CASSIRLAGGYNEQFF. CDR3 sequence (DNA): TGTGCCAGTAGTATCAGACTAGCGGGGGGTTACAATGAGCAGTTCTTC. Full variable domain (missing parts from reference TRBV19 and TRBJ2-1): DGGITQSPKYLFRKEGQNVTLSCEQNLNHDAMYWYRQDPGQGLRLIYYSQIVNDFQKGDIAEGYSVSREKKESFPLTVTSAQKNPTAFYLCASSIRLAGGYNEQFFGPGTRLTVL.

The chain combines TRBV2 with TRBJ2-7, with a possible D match to TRBD1 (5 bases). CDR1 SNHLY and CDR2 FYNNEI come from the germline V gene. The CDR3 spans 13 residues. Trimming cost V 7 bases and J 4 bases, with 14 bases left between them. This chain's CDR3 is CASTPGQVYEQYF. The CDR3 nucleotides are TGTGCCAGCACCCCCGGACAAGTGTACGAGCAGTACTTC.

The chain carries TRBV7-3 and TRBJ1-2; D is unresolved. The ends were cut back, 4 bases at V and 7 bases at J, with 13 bases in the middle. This CDR3 region has 13 residues. Germline CDR1 reads SGHTA; CDR2 reads FQGTGA. The DNA for the CDR3 is TGTGCCAGCAGCTGCTCAACTCCCGTTGGCTACACCTTC. Translated, it gives CASSCSTPVGYTF.

CDR3 bases: TGTGCCAGCAGCCAGGGAGAAACCTCCGGGGAGCTGTTTTTT. Protein product: CASSQGETSGELFF. The chain carries TRBV4-2 and TRBJ2-2, with a possible D match to TRBD2 (5 bases). This CDR3 has 14 residues. Germline CDR1 is LGHNA and CDR2 is YNFKEQ. Deletions cut 3 bases from V and 6 bases from J, with 11 bases between.

The rearrangement links TRBV5-1 to TRBJ2-2; possibly TRBD1 for D (6 bases). The germline CDR1 and CDR2 sequences are SGHRS and YFSETQ. The V and J ends lost 1 base and 2 bases respectively, with 12 bases between them. CDR3 size: 16 residues. Here the CDR3 reads CASSLNGQRNTGELFF. Written as DNA, the CDR3 is TGCGCCAGCAGCTTGAACGGACAGCGTAACACCGGGGAGCTGTTTTTT.

Only a few counts were recorded for this clone. This chain links TRBV25-1 with TRBJ2-2, with D perhaps TRBD1 (5 bases). CDR3 length equals 13 residues. Germline CDR1 reads MGHDK; CDR2 reads SYGVNS. V was trimmed by 5 bases and J by 3 bases, leaving 7 bases between them. In nucleotides, the CDR3 is TGTGCCAGCAGTCAGGGATACACCGGGGAGCTGTTTTTT. Protein sequence: CASSQGYTGELFF.

The chain has TRBV5-5 and TRBJ2-1, with TRBD2 matching 10 bases. Looked up from germline, CDR1 is SGHKS and CDR2 is YYEKEE (reference sequence). The V gene end was trimmed by 1 base and the J gene end by 8 bases; junction bases not matched to a gene: 3. The CDR3 has 14 residues. CDR3 protein: CASSLPGTSDEQFF. CDR3 DNA sequence: TGTGCCAGCAGCTTGCCCGGGACTAGCGATGAGCAGTTCTTC.

This clone was found many times. The chain joins TRBV10-3 to TRBJ1-2, with D perhaps TRBD1 (6 bases). V shed 3 bases and J shed 8 bases, with 16 bases lying between them. In germline, CDR1 is ENHRY, CDR2 SYGVKD. The CDR3 totals 14 residues. This CDR3 reads CAISDQGRGNGYTF. The CDR3 nucleotides read TGTGCCATCAGTGACCAAGGCAGGGGCAACGGCTACACCTTC.

This chain connects TRBV29-1 to TRBJ2-2; possible D gene TRBD1, 6 bases. Trimming cost V 5 bases and J 1 base, with 14 bases left between them. Per germline, CDR1 SQVTM and CDR2 ANQGSEA. CDR3 size: 15 residues. The CDR3 here is CSVPLGRGNTGELFF. CDR3 DNA sequence: TGCAGCGTTCCCTTGGGCAGGGGGAACACCGGGGAGCTGTTTTTT.

The chain recombines TRBV5-6 with TRBJ1-3; no definite D call. This CDR3 is built from 15 residues. Trimming shortened V by 3 bases and J by 2 bases, and 12 bases separated the two germline ends. CDR1 and CDR2 (germline): SGHDT, YYEEEE. The CDR3 DNA reads TGTGCCAGCAGCTGGCGAGGGTTGGCTGGAAACACCATATATTTT. Translated, it gives CASSWRGLAGNTIYF.